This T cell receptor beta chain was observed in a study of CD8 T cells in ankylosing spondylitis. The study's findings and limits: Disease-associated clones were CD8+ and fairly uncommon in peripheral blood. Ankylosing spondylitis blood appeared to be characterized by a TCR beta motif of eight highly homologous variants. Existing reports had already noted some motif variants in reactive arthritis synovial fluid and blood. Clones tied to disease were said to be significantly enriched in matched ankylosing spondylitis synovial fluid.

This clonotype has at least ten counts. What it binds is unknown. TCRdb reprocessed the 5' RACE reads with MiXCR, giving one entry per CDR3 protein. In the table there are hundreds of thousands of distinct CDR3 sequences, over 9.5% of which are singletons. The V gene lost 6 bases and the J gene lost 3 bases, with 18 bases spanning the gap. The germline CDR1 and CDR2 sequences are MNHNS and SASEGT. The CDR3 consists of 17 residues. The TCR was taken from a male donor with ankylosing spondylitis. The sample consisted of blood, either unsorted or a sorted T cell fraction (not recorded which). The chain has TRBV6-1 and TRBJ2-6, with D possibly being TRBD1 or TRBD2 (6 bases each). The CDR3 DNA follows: TGTGCCAGCAGCAGCAGGGGTATGGGAGGTGGGGCCAACGTCCTGACTTTC. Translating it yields CASSSRGMGGGANVLTF.